This TCR beta chain was profiled in a study of B cell selection in AIRE deficiency. CD4+CD127+ cells were sorted as the conventional CD4 T cells. V trimming: 1 base; J trimming: 0 bases; junction bases outside the gene matches: 6. Per germline, CDR1 LNHDA and CDR2 SQIVND (reference sequence). The CDR3 extends over 17 amino acids. The assay was immunoSEQ multiplex PCR, and TCRdb's table has in-frame clones only and misses some. Counted here are about 24,000 clones, about 96% occurring once; the ten biggest clones make up about 0.17%. The sequenced sample was CD4+CD127+ conventional T cells sorted from PBMCs. The source of this sequence is a human donor in good health. The rearrangement uses TRBV19 and TRBJ1-2, with 9 bases fitting TRBD1. CDR3 region: CASSIVPGQGTNYGYTF. As DNA, the CDR3 is TGTGCCAGTAGTATAGTCCCCGGACAGGGGACTAACTATGGCTACACCTTC.